A selection of T cell receptor beta chains follows, all from one sample in a study of identical twins. TCRdb itself ran the 5' RACE reads through MiXCR, one entry per CDR3 protein. In the table there are 550,000 to 800,000 distinct CDR3 sequences, roughly 7.1% of which are singletons. The sample was also linked to a second study, of yellow fever vaccine responses in identical twins.

Sequenced material: PBMCs. These receptors all stem from a woman aged 18-35 years in good health. Each CDR3 is given with its conserved first and last residue. The D gene is left open where the match is weak. The size of a clone is reported for some rows only, either as once, few or many, or as a class for expanded clones.

j_call clone_size d_call v_call cdr3_nt cdr3_aa
TRBJ2-3 few NA TRBV29-1 TGCAGCGTAGTGACAGCCTTCAGCACAGATACGCAGTATTTT CSVVTAFSTDTQYF
TRBJ2-1 few TRBD2 TRBV6-5 TGTGCCAGCAGTTCCCCGTCTGGCGGGGGTAATGAGCAGTTCTTC CASSSPSGGGNEQFF
TRBJ2-1 many NA TRBV20-1 TGCAGTGCAAGGTTGGTAGGTGAGCAGTTCTTC CSARLVGEQFF
TRBJ2-3 many TRBD2 TRBV6-5 TGTGCCAGCAGTTACTCCCGACTAGCGGGGTCGGGCACAGATACGCAGTATTTT CASSYSRLAGSGTDTQYF
TRBJ1-6 few TRBD1 TRBV7-9 TGTGCCAGCAGCTTATTACGACAGGGGATTGGTTCACCCCTCCACTTT CASSLLRQGIGSPLHF
TRBJ2-1 NA NA TRBV20-1 TGCAGTGCTAGCGGGGGGCGGTTGGTTGACAATGAGCAGTTCTTC CSASGGRLVDNEQFF
TRBJ1-2 NA NA TRBV12-5 TGTGCTAGTGGTTTGGGACCGAAGGCGGGGAATTCTAACTATGGCTACACCTTC CASGLGPKAGNSNYGYTF
TRBJ2-6 NA TRBD2 TRBV12-3/TRBV12-4 TGTGCCAGCAGTTTAAGGCCGAGGGGAGGGGCACGGGCCAACGTCCTGACTTTC CASSLRPRGGARANVLTF
TRBJ1-5 few NA TRBV20-1 TGCAGTGCTAGAGATGAGTGGGACTATAGCAATCAGCCCCAGCATTTT CSARDEWDYSNQPQHF
TRBJ2-5 few TRBD1 TRBV7-9 TGTGCCAGCAGCCCCCGGGACAGGGGGAAAGAGACCCAGTACTTC CASSPRDRGKETQYF
TRBJ1-2 many NA TRBV5-1 TGCGCCAGCACCCGAAACAGGGAGCGTGGCTATGGCTACACCTTC CASTRNRERGYGYTF